This T cell receptor (beta chain) was captured by sequencing in a study of blood T cell repertoires in COVID-19. In the study overall: The samples span acute and convalescent COVID-19 from the United States, Italy and Spain. The cDNA or gDNA used as material had been derived from T cells, B-cell-depleted T cells, or PBMCs.

Under the authors' procedure: It was from reference gene primer amplification that nucleated cell counts were estimated. The table came from immunoSEQ multiplex PCR; TCRdb's copy has only in-frame clones and leaves some out. The V and J calls and clone size were taken over from that table, and D and trimming were inferred from the DNA. The table has approximately 92,000 clones, 70% to 85% seen once; the top ten hold just under 25%. Germline V lookup: CDR1 SGHDT, CDR2 YYEEEE. This CDR3 region has 14 residues. The germline V and J ends were trimmed by 0 bases and 8 bases, with 12 bases remaining between them.

V usage is TRBV5-6 and J usage is TRBJ2-1; maybe TRBD2 (5 bases). This TCR came from a woman aged 55-69 years in a cohort sampled during active or convalescent COVID-19. Sequencing was carried out using peripheral blood. This chain's CDR3 is CASSLVVPGDEQFF. CDR3 DNA sequence: TGTGCCAGCAGCTTGGTCGTCCCCGGGGATGAGCAGTTCTTC.